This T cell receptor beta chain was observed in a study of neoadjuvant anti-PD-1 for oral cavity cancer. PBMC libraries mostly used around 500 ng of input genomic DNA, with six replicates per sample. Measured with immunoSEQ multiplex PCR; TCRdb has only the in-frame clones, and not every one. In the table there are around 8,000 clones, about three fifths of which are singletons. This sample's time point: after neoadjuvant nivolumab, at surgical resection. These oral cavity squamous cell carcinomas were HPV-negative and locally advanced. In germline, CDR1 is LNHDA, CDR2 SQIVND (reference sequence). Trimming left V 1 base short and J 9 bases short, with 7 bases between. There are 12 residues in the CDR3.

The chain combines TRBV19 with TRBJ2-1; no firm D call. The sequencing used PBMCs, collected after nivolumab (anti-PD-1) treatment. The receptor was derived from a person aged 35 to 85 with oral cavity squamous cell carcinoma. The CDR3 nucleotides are TGTGCCAGTAGTATAGTCAGAGGTGAGCAGTTCTTC. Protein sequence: CASSIVRGEQFF.